This TCR beta chain came from a study of cytomegalovirus exposure and HLA in healthy donors. The CDR3 contains 16 residues. J lost 8 bases, V lost 1 base, and 9 bases had no gene match. Germline-derived CDR1 and CDR2 are LNHDA and SQIVND (reference sequence). Points from the study as a whole: As was reported, the HLA-A and HLA-B alleles of most subjects were accurately predicted from TCR beta sequences.

Amplification used 60 Vbeta primers and 13 Jbeta primers. Method: immunoSEQ multiplex PCR; TCRdb's copy keeps in-frame clones and lacks some. The data show approximately 190,000 clones, with just under 80% seen just once and about 6% held by the top ten. A remark on this clone: Its antigen remains unknown.

This sequence joins TRBV19 and TRBJ2-1; 9 bases match TRBD2. This sequence was found in a woman between 25 and 40 years old in good health and CMV-seropositive. The sample taken for sequencing was PBMCs. CDR3 DNA sequence: TGTGCCAGTAGTATAGTCTTTGCGGGAGGGGGGTATGAGCAGTTCTTC. Its translation: CASSIVFAGGGYEQFF.